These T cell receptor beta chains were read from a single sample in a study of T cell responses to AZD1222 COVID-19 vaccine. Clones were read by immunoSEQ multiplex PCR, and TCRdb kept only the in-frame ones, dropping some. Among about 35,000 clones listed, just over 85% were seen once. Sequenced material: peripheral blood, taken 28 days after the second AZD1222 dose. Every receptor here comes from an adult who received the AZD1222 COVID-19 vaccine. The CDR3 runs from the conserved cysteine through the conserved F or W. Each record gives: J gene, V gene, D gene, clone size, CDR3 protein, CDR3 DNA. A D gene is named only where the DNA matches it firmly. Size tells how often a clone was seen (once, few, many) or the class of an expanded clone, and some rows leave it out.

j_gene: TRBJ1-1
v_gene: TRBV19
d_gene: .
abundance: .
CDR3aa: CASSIPAPDGNTEAFF
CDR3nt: TGTGCCAGTAGTATCCCGGCGCCAGACGGGAACACTGAAGCTTTCTTT

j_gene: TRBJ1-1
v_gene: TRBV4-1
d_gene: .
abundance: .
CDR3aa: CASSQETGIGSEAFF
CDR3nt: TGCGCCAGCAGCCAAGAAACAGGGATAGGGTCTGAAGCTTTCTTT

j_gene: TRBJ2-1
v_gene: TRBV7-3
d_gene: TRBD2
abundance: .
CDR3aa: CASSRGLGVYNEQFF
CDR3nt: TGTGCCAGCTCGAGGGGACTAGGGGTCTACAATGAGCAGTTCTTC

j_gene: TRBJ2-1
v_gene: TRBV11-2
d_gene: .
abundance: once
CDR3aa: CASSLAPGATHNEQFF
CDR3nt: TGTGCCAGCAGCTTAGCCCCGGGAGCGACCCACAATGAGCAGTTCTTC

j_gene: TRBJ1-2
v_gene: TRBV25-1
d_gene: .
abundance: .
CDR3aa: CASSENYGYTF
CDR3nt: TGTGCCAGCAGTGAGAACTATGGCTACACCTTC

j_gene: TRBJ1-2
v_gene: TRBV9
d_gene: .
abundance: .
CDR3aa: CASSAASGPGKGYTF
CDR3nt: TGTGCCAGCAGCGCGGCCTCGGGACCGGGGAAAGGCTACACCTTC

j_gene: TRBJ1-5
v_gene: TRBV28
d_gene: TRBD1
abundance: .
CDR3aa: CASNPTGAHNQPQHF
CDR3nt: TGTGCCAGCAACCCCACAGGGGCCCACAATCAGCCCCAGCATTTT

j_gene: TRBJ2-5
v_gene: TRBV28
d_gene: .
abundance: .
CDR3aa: CASMLSGQETQYF
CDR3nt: TGTGCCAGCATGTTATCCGGACAAGAGACCCAGTACTTC

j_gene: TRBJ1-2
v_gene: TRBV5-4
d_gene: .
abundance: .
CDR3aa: CASSFEGVSGYTF
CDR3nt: TGTGCCAGCAGCTTCGAGGGGGTGAGCGGCTACACCTTC

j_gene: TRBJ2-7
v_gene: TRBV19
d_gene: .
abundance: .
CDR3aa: CASSQQRSEQYF
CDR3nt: TGTGCCAGTAGTCAACAGCGTTCCGAGCAGTACTTC

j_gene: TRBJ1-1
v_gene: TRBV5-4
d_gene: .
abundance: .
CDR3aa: CASSLQGVLGTEAFF
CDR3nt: TGTGCCAGCAGCTTACAGGGAGTGCTTGGCACTGAAGCTTTCTTT

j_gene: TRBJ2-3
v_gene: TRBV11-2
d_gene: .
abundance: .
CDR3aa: CASSPQLLGSTDTQYF
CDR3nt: TGTGCCAGCAGCCCTCAACTACTCGGGAGCACAGATACGCAGTATTTT

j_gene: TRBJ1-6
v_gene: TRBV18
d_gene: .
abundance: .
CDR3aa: CASSPQDNSPLHF
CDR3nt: TGTGCCAGCTCACCGCAGGACAATTCACCCCTCCACTTT

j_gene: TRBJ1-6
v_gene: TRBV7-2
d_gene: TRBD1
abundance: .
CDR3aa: CASSLLGQGVDSPLHF
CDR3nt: TGTGCCAGCAGCTTATTGGGACAGGGGGTCGATTCACCCCTCCACTTT

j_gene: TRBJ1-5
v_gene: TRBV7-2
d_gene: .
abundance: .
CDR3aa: CASSPTIAGQPQHF
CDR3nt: TGTGCCAGCAGCCCCACGATAGCGGGTCAGCCCCAGCATTTT

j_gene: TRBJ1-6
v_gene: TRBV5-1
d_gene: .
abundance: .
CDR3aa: CASSLSTGGGGNSPLHF
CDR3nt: TGCGCCAGCAGCTTGTCCACCGGCGGGGGTGGTAATTCACCCCTCCACTTT

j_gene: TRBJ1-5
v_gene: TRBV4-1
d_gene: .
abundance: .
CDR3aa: CASSQSPHQPQHF
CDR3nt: TGCGCCAGCAGCCAAAGCCCCCATCAGCCCCAGCATTTT

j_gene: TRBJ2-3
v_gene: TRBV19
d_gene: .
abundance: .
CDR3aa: CASSRDSTDTQYF
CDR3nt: TGTGCCAGTAGTCGGGACAGCACAGATACGCAGTATTTT

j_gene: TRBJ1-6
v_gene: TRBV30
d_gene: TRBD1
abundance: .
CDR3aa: CASARTGDSPLHF
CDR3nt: TGTGCCTCCGCCCGTACAGGGGATTCACCCCTCCACTTT

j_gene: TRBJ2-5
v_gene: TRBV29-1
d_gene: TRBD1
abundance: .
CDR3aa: CSVTGTGGPHLVVETQYF
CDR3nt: TGCAGCGTTACCGGGACAGGGGGTCCTCATTTAGTTGTGGAGACCCAGTACTTC

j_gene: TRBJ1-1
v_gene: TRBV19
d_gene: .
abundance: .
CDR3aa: CASSPNGPDTEAFF
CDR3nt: TGTGCCAGTAGTCCCAATGGGCCCGACACTGAAGCTTTCTTT

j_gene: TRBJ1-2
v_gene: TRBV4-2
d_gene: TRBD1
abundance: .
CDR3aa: CASSQDGAGGYGYTF
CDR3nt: TGTGCCAGCAGCCAAGATGGCGCAGGGGGCTATGGCTACACCTTC

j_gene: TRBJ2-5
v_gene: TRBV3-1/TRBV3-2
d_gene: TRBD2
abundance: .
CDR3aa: CASSQRTSAAETQYF
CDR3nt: TGTGCCAGCAGCCAGAGAACTAGCGCGGCAGAGACCCAGTACTTC

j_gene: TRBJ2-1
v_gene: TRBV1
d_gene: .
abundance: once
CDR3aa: CTSSQAGGRLFF
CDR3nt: TGCACCAGCAGCCAAGCGGGAGGCCGGCTGTTCTTC

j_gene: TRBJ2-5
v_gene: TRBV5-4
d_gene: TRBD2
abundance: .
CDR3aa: CASSFSGPKETQYF
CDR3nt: TGTGCCAGCAGCTTTAGCGGGCCGAAAGAGACCCAGTACTTC

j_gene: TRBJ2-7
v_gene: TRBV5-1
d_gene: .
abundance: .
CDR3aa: CASRLDLGATYEQYF
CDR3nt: TGCGCCAGTCGACTAGACCTGGGAGCAACCTACGAGCAGTACTTC

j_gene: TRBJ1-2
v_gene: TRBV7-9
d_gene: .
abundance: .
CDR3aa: CASSPPSGRAVGGYTF
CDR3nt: TGTGCCAGCAGCCCGCCCTCTGGCAGGGCAGTCGGAGGCTACACCTTC

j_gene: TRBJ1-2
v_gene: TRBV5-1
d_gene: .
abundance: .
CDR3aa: CASSLWAGDGYTF
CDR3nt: TGCGCCAGCAGCTTGTGGGCGGGTGATGGCTACACCTTC

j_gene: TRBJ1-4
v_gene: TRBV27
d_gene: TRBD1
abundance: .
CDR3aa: CASSPRDRMNEKLFF
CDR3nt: TGTGCCAGCAGTCCGAGGGACAGGATGAATGAAAAACTGTTTTTT